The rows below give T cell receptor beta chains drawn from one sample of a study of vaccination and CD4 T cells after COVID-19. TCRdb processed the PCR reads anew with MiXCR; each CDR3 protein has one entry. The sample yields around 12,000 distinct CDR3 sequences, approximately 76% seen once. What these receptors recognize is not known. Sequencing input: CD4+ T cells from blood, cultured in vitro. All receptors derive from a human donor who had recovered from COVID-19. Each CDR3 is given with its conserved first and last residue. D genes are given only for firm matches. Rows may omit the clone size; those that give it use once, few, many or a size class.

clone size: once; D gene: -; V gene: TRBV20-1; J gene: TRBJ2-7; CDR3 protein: CGARAGAYEQYF; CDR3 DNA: TGCGGTGCTAGGGCCGGGGCCTACGAGCAGTACTTC
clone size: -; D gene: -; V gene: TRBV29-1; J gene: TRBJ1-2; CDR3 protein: CSVEGLPYSYTF; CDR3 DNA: TGCAGCGTTGAAGGGCTGCCCTATAGCTACACCTTC
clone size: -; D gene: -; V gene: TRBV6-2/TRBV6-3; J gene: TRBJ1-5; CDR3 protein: CASSYQGRLNQPQHF; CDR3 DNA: TGTGCCAGCAGTTACCAGGGAAGGCTAAATCAGCCCCAGCATTTT
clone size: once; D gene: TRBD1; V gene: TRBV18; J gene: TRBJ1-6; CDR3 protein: CASSPPHRGHNSPLHF; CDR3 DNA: TGTGCCAGCTCACCACCTCACAGGGGGCACAATTCACCCCTCCACTTT
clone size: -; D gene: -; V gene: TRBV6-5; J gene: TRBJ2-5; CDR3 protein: CASSYGAETQYF; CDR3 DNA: TGTGCCAGCAGTTACGGAGCGGAGACCCAGTACTTC
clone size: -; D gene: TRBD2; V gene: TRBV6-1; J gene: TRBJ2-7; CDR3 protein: CASREPGLAEARAYEQYF; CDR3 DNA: TGTGCCAGCAGAGAACCGGGACTAGCGGAGGCACGGGCCTACGAGCAGTACTTC
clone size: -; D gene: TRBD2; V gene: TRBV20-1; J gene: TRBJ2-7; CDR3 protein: CSARVPSGTITEQYF; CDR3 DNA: TGCAGTGCTAGAGTTCCTAGCGGGACCATAACCGAGCAGTACTTC
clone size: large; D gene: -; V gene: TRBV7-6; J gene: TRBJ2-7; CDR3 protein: CASSLGLAYEQYF; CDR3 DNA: TGTGCCAGCAGCTTAGGGCTAGCCTACGAGCAGTACTTC
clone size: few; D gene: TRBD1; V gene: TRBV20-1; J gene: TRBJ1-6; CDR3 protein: CSAPRTGFNSPLHF; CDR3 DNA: TGCAGTGCCCCCAGGACAGGGTTTAATTCACCCCTCCACTTT
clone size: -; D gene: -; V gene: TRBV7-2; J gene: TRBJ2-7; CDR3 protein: CASSLRGEQYF; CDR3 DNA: TGTGCCAGCAGCCTTCGCGGGGAGCAGTACTTC
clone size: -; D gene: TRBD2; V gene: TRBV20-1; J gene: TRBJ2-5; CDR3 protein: CSELAGAETQYF; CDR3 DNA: TGCAGTGAACTAGCGGGAGCGGAGACCCAGTACTTC
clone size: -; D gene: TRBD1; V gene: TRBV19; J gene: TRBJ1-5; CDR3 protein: CASSTTGGGSNQPQHF; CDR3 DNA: TGTGCCAGTAGTACCACAGGGGGCGGAAGCAATCAGCCCCAGCATTTT
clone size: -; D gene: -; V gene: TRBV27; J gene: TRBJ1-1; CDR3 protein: CASSPGLMNTEAFF; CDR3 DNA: TGTGCCAGCAGTCCAGGGTTAATGAACACTGAAGCTTTCTTT
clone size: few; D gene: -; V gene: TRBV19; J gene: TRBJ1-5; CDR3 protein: CASNSLFRPQHF; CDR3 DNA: TGTGCCAGTAACTCGTTATTCCGGCCCCAGCATTTT
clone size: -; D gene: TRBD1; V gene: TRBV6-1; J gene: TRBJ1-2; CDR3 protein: CAGAKGDRLWGGYTF; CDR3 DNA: TGTGCCGGCGCTAAAGGGGACAGGCTCTGGGGTGGCTACACCTTC
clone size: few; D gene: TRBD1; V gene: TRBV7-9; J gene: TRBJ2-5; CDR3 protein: CASSIRQGGQETQYF; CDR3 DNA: TGTGCCAGCAGCATACGACAGGGCGGGCAAGAGACCCAGTACTTC
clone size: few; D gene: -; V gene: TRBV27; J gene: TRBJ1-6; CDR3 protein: CASSLRQPSSYNSPLHF; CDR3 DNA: TGTGCCAGCAGTTTAAGGCAACCGAGCTCCTATAATTCACCCCTCCACTTT
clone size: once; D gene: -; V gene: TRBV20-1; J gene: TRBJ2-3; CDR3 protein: CSAAMPARPDTQYF; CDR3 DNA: TGCAGTGCTGCCATGCCTGCCCGACCGGATACGCAGTATTTT
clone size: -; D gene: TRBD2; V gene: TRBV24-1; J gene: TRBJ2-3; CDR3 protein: CATSDLPAGADTQYF; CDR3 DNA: TGTGCCACCAGTGATTTGCCAGCGGGGGCAGATACGCAGTATTTT
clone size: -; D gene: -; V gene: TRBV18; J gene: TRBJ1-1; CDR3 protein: CASSPLGMDTEAFF; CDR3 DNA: TGTGCCAGCTCACCGTTAGGTATGGACACTGAAGCTTTCTTT
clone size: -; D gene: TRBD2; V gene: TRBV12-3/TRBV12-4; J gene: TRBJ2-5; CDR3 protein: CASSPGTSGTQWAQYF; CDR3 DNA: TGTGCCAGCAGTCCAGGGACTAGCGGGACCCAGTGGGCCCAGTACTTC